In this sample, the clone carrying this T cell receptor beta chain turned up many times. The antigen is undetermined. This sample stems from a study of T cells in Graves' hyperthyroidism and ophthalmopathy. Points from the study as a whole: Ophthalmopathy was predicted by the model a median of approximately six months ahead of onset.

V lost 2 bases and J lost 5, with 15 bases in between. CDR3 length: 14 amino acids. Germline values: CDR1 DFQATT, CDR2 SNEGSKA (reference sequence). Using RNA transcripts as the source, TCR beta CDR3 regions were amplified. The HTBI primer set was used in a first-round RT-PCR of the TCR CDR3. TCRdb re-derived calls from the multiplex PCR reads in MiXCR, one entry per CDR3 protein. The repertoire holds some 92,000 distinct CDR3 sequences, with 40% as singletons. Patients showing uncontrolled infection, other autoimmune disease, pregnancy or lactation were ineligible. V and J are TRBV20-1 and TRBJ2-5, with unresolved D. Sequenced input: peripheral blood or thyroid tissue (not recorded which). The sequence was collected from a woman younger than 45 with Graves' hyperthyroidism. The CDR3 reads CSARSPNLGETQYF. CDR3 coding DNA: TGCAGTGCTAGATCGCCGAACTTGGGGGAGACCCAGTACTTC.